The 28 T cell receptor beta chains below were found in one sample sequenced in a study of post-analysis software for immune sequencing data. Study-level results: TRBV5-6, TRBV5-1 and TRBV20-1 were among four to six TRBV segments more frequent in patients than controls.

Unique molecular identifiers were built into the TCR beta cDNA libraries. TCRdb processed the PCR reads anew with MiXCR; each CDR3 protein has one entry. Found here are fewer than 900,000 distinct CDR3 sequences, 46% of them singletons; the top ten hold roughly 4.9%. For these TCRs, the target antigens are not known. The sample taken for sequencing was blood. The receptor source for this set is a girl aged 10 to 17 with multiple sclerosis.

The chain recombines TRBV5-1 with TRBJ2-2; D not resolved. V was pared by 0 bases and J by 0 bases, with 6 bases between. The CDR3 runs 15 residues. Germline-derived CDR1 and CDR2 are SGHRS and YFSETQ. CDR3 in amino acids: CASSLVSTNTGELFF. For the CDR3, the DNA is TGCGCCAGCAGCTTGGTGTCGACGAACACCGGGGAGCTGTTTTTT.

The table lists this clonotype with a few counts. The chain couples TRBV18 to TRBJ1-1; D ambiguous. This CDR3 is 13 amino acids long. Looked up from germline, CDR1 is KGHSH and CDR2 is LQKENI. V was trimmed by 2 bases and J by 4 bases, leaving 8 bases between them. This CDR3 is CASSPWAGTEAFF. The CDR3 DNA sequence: TGTGCCAGCTCACCATGGGCCGGCACTGAAGCTTTCTTT.

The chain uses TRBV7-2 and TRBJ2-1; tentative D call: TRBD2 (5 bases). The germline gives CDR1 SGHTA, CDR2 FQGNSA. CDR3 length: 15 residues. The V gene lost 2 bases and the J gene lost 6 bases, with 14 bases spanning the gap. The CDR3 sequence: CASSLWETVGNEQFF. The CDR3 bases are TGTGCCAGCAGCTTATGGGAGACGGTGGGCAATGAGCAGTTCTTC.

The chain's CDR3 is CASQRREGLNEQYF. The CDR3, as DNA: TGTGCCAGCCAAAGGCGGGAGGGCCTCAATGAGCAGTACTTC. The genes are TRBV11-3 and TRBJ2-5, with TRBD2 matching over 9 bases. Germline V gives CDR1 SGHNT, CDR2 YENEEA. Losses at the gene ends were 8 bases for V and 11 bases for J; bases not matched to a gene: 15. The CDR3 covers 14 residues.

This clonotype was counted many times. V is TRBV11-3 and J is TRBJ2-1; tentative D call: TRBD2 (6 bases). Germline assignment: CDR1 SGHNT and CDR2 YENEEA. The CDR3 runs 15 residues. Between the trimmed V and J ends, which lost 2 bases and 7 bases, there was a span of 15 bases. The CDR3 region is CASSLSLGRMNEQFF. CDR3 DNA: TGTGCCAGCAGCTTATCTCTGGGGAGGATGAATGAGCAGTTCTTC.

In DNA form, the CDR3 reads TGTGCCAGCAGCCAAATATCCCAGGGGGAAGACGGCTACACCTTC. Translation gives CASSQISQGEDGYTF. The chain uses TRBV4-2 and TRBJ1-2; TRBD1 aligns across 7 bases. The CDR3 is 15 amino acids. CDR1 LGHNA and CDR2 YNFKEQ come from the germline V gene. Trimming cost V 2 bases and J 8 bases; bases outside gene matches: 11.

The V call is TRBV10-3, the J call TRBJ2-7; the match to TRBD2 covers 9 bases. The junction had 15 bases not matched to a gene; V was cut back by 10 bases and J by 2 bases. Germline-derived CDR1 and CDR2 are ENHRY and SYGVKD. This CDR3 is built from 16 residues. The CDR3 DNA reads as TGTGCCACCAGCGAGTCGGGTAGCGGGAGAACCTACGAGCAGTACTTC. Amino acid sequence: CATSESGSGRTYEQYF.

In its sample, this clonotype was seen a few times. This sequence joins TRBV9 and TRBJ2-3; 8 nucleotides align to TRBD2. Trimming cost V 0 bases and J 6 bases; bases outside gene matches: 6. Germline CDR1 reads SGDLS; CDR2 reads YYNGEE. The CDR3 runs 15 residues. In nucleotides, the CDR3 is TGTGCCAGCAGCGTAGATCCGGGAGGGGCTGATACGCAGTATTTT. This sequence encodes CASSVDPGGADTQYF.

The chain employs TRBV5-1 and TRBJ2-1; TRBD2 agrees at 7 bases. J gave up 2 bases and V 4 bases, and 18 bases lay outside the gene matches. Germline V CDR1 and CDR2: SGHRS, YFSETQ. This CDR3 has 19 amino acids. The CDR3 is CASSRGVGGGNVPYNEQFF. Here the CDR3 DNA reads TGCGCCAGCAGCCGGGGGGTTGGGGGAGGGAATGTCCCCTACAATGAGCAGTTCTTC.

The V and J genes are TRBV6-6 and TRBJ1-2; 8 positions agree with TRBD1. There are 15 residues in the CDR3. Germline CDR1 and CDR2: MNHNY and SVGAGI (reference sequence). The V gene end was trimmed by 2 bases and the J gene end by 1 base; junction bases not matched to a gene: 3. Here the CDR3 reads CASSYGQGGNYGYTF. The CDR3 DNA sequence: TGTGCCAGCAGTTACGGACAGGGCGGTAACTATGGCTACACCTTC.

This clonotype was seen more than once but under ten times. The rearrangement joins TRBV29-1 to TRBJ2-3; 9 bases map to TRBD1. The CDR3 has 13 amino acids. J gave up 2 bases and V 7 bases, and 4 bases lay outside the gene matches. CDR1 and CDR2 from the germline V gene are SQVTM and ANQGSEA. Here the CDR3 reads CSGGQGFTDTQYF. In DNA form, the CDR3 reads TGCAGCGGGGGACAGGGCTTCACAGATACGCAGTATTTT.

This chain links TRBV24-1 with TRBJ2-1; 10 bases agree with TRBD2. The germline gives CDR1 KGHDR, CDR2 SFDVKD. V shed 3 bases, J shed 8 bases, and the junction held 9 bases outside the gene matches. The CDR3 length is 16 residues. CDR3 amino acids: CATSDPGASGRDEQFF. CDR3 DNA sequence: TGTGCCACCAGTGATCCTGGGGCTAGCGGGAGAGATGAGCAGTTCTTC.

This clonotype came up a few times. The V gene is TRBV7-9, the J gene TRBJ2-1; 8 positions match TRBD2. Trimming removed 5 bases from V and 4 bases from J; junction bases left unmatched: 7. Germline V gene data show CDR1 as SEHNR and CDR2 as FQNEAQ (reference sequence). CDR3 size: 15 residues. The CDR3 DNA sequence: TGTGCCAGCAGCCACCTGACTAGCGCGTACAATGAGCAGTTCTTC. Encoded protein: CASSHLTSAYNEQFF.

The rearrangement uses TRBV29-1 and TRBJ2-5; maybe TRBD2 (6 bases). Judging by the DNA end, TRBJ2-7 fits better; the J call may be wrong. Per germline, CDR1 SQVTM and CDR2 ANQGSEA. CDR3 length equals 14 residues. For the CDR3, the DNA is TGCAGCGTTGAGACCGCGGGATACGGCTACGAGCAGTACTTC. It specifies CSVETAGYGYEQYF.

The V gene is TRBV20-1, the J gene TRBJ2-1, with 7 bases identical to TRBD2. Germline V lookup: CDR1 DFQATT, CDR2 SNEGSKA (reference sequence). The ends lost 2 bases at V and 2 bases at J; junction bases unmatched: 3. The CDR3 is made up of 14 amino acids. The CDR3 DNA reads TGCAGTGCTAGACCGCTAGCGGCCTACAATGAGCAGTTCTTC. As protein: CSARPLAAYNEQFF.

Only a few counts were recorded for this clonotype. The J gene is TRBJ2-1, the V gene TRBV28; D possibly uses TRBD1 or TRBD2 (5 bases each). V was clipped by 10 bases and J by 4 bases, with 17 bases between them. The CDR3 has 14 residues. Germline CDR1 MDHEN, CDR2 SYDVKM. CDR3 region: CATEPPGRYNEQFF. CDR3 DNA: TGTGCCACCGAACCCCCGGGACGGTACAATGAGCAGTTCTTC.

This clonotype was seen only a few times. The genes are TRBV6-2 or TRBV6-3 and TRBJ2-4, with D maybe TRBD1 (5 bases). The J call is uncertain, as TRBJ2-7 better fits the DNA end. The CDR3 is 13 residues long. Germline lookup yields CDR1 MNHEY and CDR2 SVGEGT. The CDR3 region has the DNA TGTGCCAGCAGTTACCGGACAACCTACGAGCAGTACTTC. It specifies CASSYRTTYEQYF.

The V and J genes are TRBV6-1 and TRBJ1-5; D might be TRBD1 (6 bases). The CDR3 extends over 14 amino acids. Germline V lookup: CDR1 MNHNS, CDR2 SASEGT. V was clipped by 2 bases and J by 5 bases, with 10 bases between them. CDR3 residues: CASSEKGGHQPQHF. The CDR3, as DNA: TGTGCCAGCAGTGAAAAGGGGGGTCATCAGCCCCAGCATTTT.

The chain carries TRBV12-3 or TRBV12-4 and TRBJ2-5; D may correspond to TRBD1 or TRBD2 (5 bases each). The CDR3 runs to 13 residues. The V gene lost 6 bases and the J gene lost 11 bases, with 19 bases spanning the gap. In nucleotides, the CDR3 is TGTGCCAGCAGGCCGGGACGCGGGTTGGAGCAGTACTTC. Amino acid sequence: CASRPGRGLEQYF.

CDR3 bases: TGTGCCAGCAGCCTGAAACGAAGATCGGGGAGAACTAGCACAGATACGCAGTATTTT. Protein sequence: CASSLKRRSGRTSTDTQYF. The rearrangement uses TRBV7-8 and TRBJ2-3, with D maybe TRBD2 (5 bases). With 5 bases removed from V and 0 bases from J, the gap between germline ends came to 24 bases. CDR1 and CDR2 (germline): SGHVS, FQNEAQ. The CDR3 extends over 19 amino acids.

CDR3 in DNA: TGTGCCAGCAGCCAAGAGAAGGAGACCCAGTACTTC. Translating gives CASSQEKETQYF. This rearrangement joins TRBV4-2 to TRBJ2-4; D ambiguous. TRBJ2-5 explains the end of the DNA better; the J call may be wrong. CDR3 length equals 12 residues. Germline CDR1 and CDR2: LGHNA and YNFKEQ.

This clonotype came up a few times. CDR3 nucleotide sequence: TGTGCCAGCAGCCAATTTCAGGGACAGCCCCAGCATTTT. Encoded protein: CASSQFQGQPQHF. The J gene is TRBJ1-5, the V gene TRBV3-1; perhaps TRBD1 as D (5 bases). V shed 2 bases and J shed 7 bases, with 9 bases lying between them. The CDR3 is 13 amino acids. The germline CDR1 and CDR2 sequences are LGHDT and YNNKEL (reference sequence).

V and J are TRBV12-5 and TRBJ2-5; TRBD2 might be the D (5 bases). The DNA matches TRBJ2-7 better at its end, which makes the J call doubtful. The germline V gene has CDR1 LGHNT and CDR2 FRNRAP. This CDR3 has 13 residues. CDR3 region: CASTVGMGPEQYF. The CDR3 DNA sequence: TGTGCTAGTACTGTCGGGATGGGCCCCGAGCAGTACTTC.

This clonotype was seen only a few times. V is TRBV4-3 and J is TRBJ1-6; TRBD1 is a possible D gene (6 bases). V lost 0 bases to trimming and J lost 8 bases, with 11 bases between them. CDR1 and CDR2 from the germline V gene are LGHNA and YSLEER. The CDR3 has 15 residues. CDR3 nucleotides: TGCGCCAGCAGCCAAGATCCAGGGGCTTATTCACCCCTCCACTTT. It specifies CASSQDPGAYSPLHF.

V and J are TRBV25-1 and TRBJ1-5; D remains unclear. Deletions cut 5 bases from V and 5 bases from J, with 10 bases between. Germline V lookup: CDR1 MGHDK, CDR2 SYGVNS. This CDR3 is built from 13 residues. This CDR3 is CASSPQKDQPQHF. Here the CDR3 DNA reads TGTGCCAGCAGTCCGCAAAAGGATCAGCCCCAGCATTTT.

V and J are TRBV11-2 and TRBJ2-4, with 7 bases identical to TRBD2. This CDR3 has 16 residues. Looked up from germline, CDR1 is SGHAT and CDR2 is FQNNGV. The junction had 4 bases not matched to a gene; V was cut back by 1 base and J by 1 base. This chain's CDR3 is CASSLGEGTAKNIQYF. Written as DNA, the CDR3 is TGTGCCAGCAGCTTAGGGGAGGGGACGGCCAAAAACATTCAGTACTTC.

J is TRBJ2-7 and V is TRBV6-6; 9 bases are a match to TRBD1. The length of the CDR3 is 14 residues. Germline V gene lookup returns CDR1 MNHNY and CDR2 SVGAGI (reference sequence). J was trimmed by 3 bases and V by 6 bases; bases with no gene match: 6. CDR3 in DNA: TGTGCCAGCAGGCTTACAGGGGGCTACTACGAGCAGTACTTC. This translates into CASRLTGGYYEQYF.

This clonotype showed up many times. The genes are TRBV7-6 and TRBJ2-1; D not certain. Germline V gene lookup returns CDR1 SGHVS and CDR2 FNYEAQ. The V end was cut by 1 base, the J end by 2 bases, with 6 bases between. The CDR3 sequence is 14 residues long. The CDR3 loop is CASSLGGTYNEQFF. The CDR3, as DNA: TGTGCCAGCAGCTTAGGAGGCACCTACAATGAGCAGTTCTTC.